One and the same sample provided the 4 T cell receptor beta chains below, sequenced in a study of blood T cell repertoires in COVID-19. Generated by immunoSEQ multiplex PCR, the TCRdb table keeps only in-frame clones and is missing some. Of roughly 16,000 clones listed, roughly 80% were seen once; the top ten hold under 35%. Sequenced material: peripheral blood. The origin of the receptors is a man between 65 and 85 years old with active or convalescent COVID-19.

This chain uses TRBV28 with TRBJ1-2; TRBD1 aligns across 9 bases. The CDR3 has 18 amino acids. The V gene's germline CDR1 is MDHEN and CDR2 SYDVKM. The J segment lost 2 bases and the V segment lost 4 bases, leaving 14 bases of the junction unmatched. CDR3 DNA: TGTGCCAGCAGTTCTCGCCGGGACAGGGAGGGTAAGAACTATGGCTACACCTTC. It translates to CASSSRRDREGKNYGYTF.

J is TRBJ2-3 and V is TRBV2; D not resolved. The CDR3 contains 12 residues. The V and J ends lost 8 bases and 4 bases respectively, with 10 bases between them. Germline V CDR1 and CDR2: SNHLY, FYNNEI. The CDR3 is CASRSSADTQYF. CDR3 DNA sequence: TGTGCCAGCCGATCTAGTGCAGATACGCAGTATTTT.

As DNA, the CDR3 is TGCGCCAGCAGCTTGGATTACGGTGAGCAGTTCTTC. This translates into CASSLDYGEQFF. This sequence joins TRBV5-1 and TRBJ2-1; D unclear. V lost 0 bases and J 9 bases, leaving 7 bases between the germline ends. This CDR3 is built from 12 residues. Germline values: CDR1 SGHRS, CDR2 YFSETQ.

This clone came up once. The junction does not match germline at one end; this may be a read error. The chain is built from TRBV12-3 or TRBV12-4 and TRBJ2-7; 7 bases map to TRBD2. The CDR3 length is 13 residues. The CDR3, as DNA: TGTGCCCGCAGGTTGGGTGGGGGGGGCGAGCAGTACTTC. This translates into CARRLGGGGEQYF.